These 27 T cell receptor beta chains share one sample of origin, sequenced in a study of T cells in tuberculosis. Data came from immunoSEQ multiplex PCR; TCRdb stores just in-frame clones and leaves some out. The table shows 24,000 or so clones, with over 95% occurring only once. Specimen: PBMCs. These receptors came from a donor between 10 and 35 years old with latent tuberculosis or without tuberculosis infection.

The chain joins TRBV9 to TRBJ2-2; 9 bases are a match to TRBD1. The CDR3 is 15 amino acids. The V and J ends lost 4 bases and 6 bases, in that order; junction bases with no gene match: 7. Germline values: CDR1 SGDLS, CDR2 YYNGEE. The CDR3 DNA is TGTGCCAGCAGCCCCAGGACAGGGGAGGCCGGGGAGCTGTTTTTT. Its protein product is CASSPRTGEAGELFF.

The chain combines TRBV7-2 with TRBJ2-5; TRBD2 is a possible D gene (5 bases). Germline CDR1 and CDR2: SGHTA and FQGNSA. V dropped 5 bases and J dropped 5 bases, with 18 bases sitting between them. This CDR3 region has 15 residues. CDR3 residues: CASSTEGRRRETQYF. CDR3 bases: TGTGCCAGCAGCACAGAGGGTCGACGGCGGGAGACCCAGTACTTC.

J is TRBJ2-5 and V is TRBV27, with 7 bases fitting TRBD2. Germline-derived CDR1 and CDR2 are MNHEY and SMNVEV (reference sequence). V gave up 6 bases and J gave up 2 bases; unmatched junction bases: 9. CDR3 length: 15 residues. The CDR3 region has the DNA TGTGCCAGCAGCCCGATAGCGGGCAGACAAGAGACCCAGTACTTC. Its protein product is CASSPIAGRQETQYF.

This clone was found once. The chain uses TRBV7-8 and TRBJ2-1; 10 nucleotides line up with TRBD1. V shed 5 bases and J 5 bases; nucleotides not matched to a gene: 6. CDR3 size: 15 residues. From germline, CDR1 is SGHVS and CDR2 FQNEAQ. The CDR3 DNA is TGTGCCAGCAGCAGGGGACAGGGGCAAAACAATGAGCAGTTCTTC. Its protein is CASSRGQGQNNEQFF. The full variable domain, rest sourced from reference TRBV7-8 and TRBJ2-1, is GAGVSQSPRYKVAKRGQDVALRCDPISGHVSLFWYQQALGQGPEFLTYFQNEAQLDKSGLPSDRFFAERPEGSVSTLKIQRTQQEDSAVYLCASSRGQGQNNEQFFGPGTRLTVL.

This chain uses TRBV9 with TRBJ2-4, with 7 bases aligning to TRBD1. The CDR3 is 14 residues long. CDR1 is SGDLS and CDR2 is YYNGEE in the germline V gene. V was clipped by 3 bases and J by 4 bases; unmatched bases: 4. For the CDR3, the DNA is TGTGCCAGCAGCGCCGGGACAGAGAAAAACATTCAGTACTTC. The encoded protein is CASSAGTEKNIQYF.

V is TRBV21-1 and J is TRBJ2-5; TRBD1 was called by the table and not checked on the DNA. TRBV21-1 is designated a pseudogene. The CDR3 extends over 16 amino acids. CDR3 in DNA: TGTGCCAGCAGCAAAGGATGGGGGACACAACAAGAGACCCAGTACTTC. Translating it yields CASSKGWGTQQETQYF.

This chain uses TRBV5-5 with TRBJ1-5; 8 nucleotides agree with TRBD1. After removal of 0 bases from V and 7 bases from J, the junction contained 9 bases not matched to a gene. This CDR3 spans 16 amino acids. Germline CDR1 SGHKS, CDR2 YYEKEE (reference sequence). DNA of the CDR3: TGTGCCAGCAGCTTGGCCCCGGGACAGGTTGGACAGCCCCAGCATTTT. This encodes CASSLAPGQVGQPQHF. The whole variable domain, filled in from reference TRBV5-5 and TRBJ1-5, reads DAGVTQSPTHLIKTRGQQVTLRCSPISGHKSVSWYQQVLGQGPQFIFQYYEKEERGRGNFPDRFSARQFPNYSSELNVNALLLGDSALYLCASSLAPGQVGQPQHFGDGTRLSIL.

V usage is TRBV6-5 and J usage is TRBJ1-2, with D maybe TRBD1 (6 bases). Trimming cost V 4 bases and J 5 bases, with 17 bases left between them. Per the germline V gene, CDR1 is MNHEY and CDR2 is SVGAGI. The CDR3 loop spans 15 amino acids. The CDR3 is CASSSDGGLRYGYTF. The CDR3 DNA is TGTGCCAGCAGTTCGGACGGGGGGCTTAGGTATGGCTACACCTTC.

The rearrangement links TRBV6-1 to TRBJ1-6, with a weak D call TRBD1 (6 bases). Looked up from germline, CDR1 is MNHNS and CDR2 is SASEGT. The CDR3 is 14 amino acids. V shed 2 bases and J shed 7 bases, with 9 bases lying between them. The CDR3 sequence is CASSERTENSPLHF. CDR3 nucleotides: TGTGCCAGCAGTGAACGGACAGAAAATTCACCCCTCCACTTT.

V gene TRBV29-1 combines with J gene TRBJ2-2, with 7 bases that match TRBD1. Germline trimming cut 6 bases from V and 6 bases from J; bases unmatched to any gene: 7. The CDR3 is 13 residues long. The V gene's germline CDR1 is SQVTM and CDR2 ANQGSEA. The CDR3 DNA sequence: TGCAGCGTCGCCCCGACAGGGCCCGGGGAGCTGTTTTTT. Its translation: CSVAPTGPGELFF.

This chain links TRBV18 with TRBJ1-2, with D possibly being TRBD1 (5 bases). The germline CDR1 and CDR2 sequences are KGHSH and LQKENI. V dropped 5 bases and J dropped 4 bases, with 8 bases sitting between them. This CDR3 contains 12 residues. The CDR3 is CASSDTGYGYTF. Written as DNA, the CDR3 is TGTGCCAGCTCAGACACAGGCTATGGCTACACCTTC.

The chain uses TRBV9 and TRBJ1-2, with D hard to call. V was shortened by 2 bases and J by 8 bases, with 13 bases between the two germline ends. The CDR3 covers 13 residues. The germline CDR1 and CDR2 sequences are SGDLS and YYNGEE. The CDR3: CASSVPQTSGYTF. CDR3 sequence (DNA): TGTGCCAGCAGCGTCCCCCAAACTAGCGGCTACACCTTC.

The chain couples TRBV2 to TRBJ2-3; the match to TRBD2 covers 8 bases. Germline V lookup: CDR1 SNHLY, CDR2 FYNNEI. CDR3 length equals 14 residues. Trimming removed 4 bases from V and 1 base from J; junction bases left unmatched: 1. CDR3 loop: CASSVLAGTDTQYF. DNA of the CDR3: TGTGCCAGCAGTGTACTAGCGGGCACAGATACGCAGTATTTT.

V and J are TRBV4-1 and TRBJ1-2; D uncertain. V was shortened by 1 base and J by 7 bases, with 16 bases between the two germline ends. The germline CDR1 and CDR2 sequences are MGHRA and YSYEKL. This CDR3 is 15 amino acids long. As DNA, the CDR3 is TGCGCCAGCAGCCAAGTTGGGTCCGAGGGTCTTGGCTACACCTTC. This codes for CASSQVGSEGLGYTF.

The V gene is TRBV27, the J gene TRBJ1-5; tentatively, D is TRBD1 (6 bases). Trimming cost V 6 bases and J 6 bases, with 15 bases left between them. The CDR3 length is 14 residues. Germline V CDR1 and CDR2: MNHEY, SMNVEV (reference sequence). The CDR3 spells CASRGGGGGQPQHF. The CDR3, as DNA: TGTGCCAGCAGGGGAGGGGGGGGAGGTCAGCCCCAGCATTTT.

The chain recombines TRBV27 with TRBJ2-3; TRBD2 matches 8 bases. The ends lost 9 bases at V and 5 bases at J; junction bases unmatched: 19. CDR1 MNHEY and CDR2 SMNVEV come from the germline V gene (reference sequence). The CDR3 covers 17 residues. CDR3 in DNA: TGTGCCAGTGGGAAGCAGCGGGGGCCATCTCGGGGAGATACGCAGTATTTT. This encodes CASGKQRGPSRGDTQYF.

The chain has TRBV14 and TRBJ1-4, with D tentatively TRBD1 (6 bases). The CDR3 sequence is 15 residues long. The germline V gene encodes CDR1 SGHDN and CDR2 FVKESK. Trimming took 4 bases from V and 2 from J, leaving 11 bases between them. CDR3 DNA sequence: TGTGCCAGCAGCCTCAGGGGCCCGACTAATGAAAAACTGTTTTTT. Translation: CASSLRGPTNEKLFF.

The V and J genes are TRBV9 and TRBJ2-3; D might be TRBD1 (7 bases). Germline CDR1 reads SGDLS; CDR2 reads YYNGEE. The V end was cut by 0 bases, the J end by 0 bases, with 11 bases between. The CDR3 spans 16 residues. The CDR3 is CASSVAGGISTDTQYF. The CDR3, as DNA: TGTGCCAGCAGCGTAGCAGGGGGGATTAGCACAGATACGCAGTATTTT. Drawing the rest from reference TRBV9 and TRBJ2-3, the complete variable domain is DSGVTQTPKHLITATGQRVTLRCSPRSGDLSVYWYQQSLDQGLQFLIQYYNGEERAKGNILERFSAQQFPDLHSELNLSSLELGDSALYFCASSVAGGISTDTQYFGPGTRLTVL.

This clone appeared once. The chain employs TRBV7-9 and TRBJ1-2; no clear D. The CDR3 loop spans 14 amino acids. V was cut by 5 bases and J by 1 base, with 11 bases left in between. Germline CDR1 and CDR2: SEHNR and FQNEAQ (reference sequence). The CDR3, as DNA: TGTGCCAGCAGCCCGGCGGGTTATAACTATGGCTACACCTTC. It specifies CASSPAGYNYGYTF.

This clone was seen a single time. The genes are TRBV9 and TRBJ1-2; TRBD1 matches 8 bases. J gave up 4 bases and V 3 bases, and 8 bases lay outside the gene matches. Germline V CDR1 and CDR2: SGDLS, YYNGEE. The CDR3 runs 15 residues. The CDR3 sequence is CASSGEGQASYGYTF. The DNA for the CDR3 is TGTGCCAGCAGCGGAGAGGGACAGGCTTCCTATGGCTACACCTTC.

CDR3 bases: TGTGCCACCAGCAGAGATAGCGGGGGGGCGACAGATACGCAGTATTTT. Residues: CATSRDSGGATDTQYF. J is TRBJ2-3 and V is TRBV15, with 11 bases aligning to TRBD2. Trimming removed 0 bases from V and 3 bases from J; junction bases left unmatched: 2. This CDR3 contains 16 residues. Germline loops: CDR1 LNHNV, CDR2 YYDKDF (reference sequence). The variable domain in full, completed from reference TRBV15 and TRBJ2-3, reads DAMVIQNPRYQVTQFGKPVTLSCSQTLNHNVMYWYQQKSSQAPKLLFHYYDKDFNNEADTPDNFQSRRPNTSFCFLDIRSPGLGDTAMYLCATSRDSGGATDTQYFGPGTRLTVL.

The table lists this clone with a count of one. This chain uses TRBV20-1 with TRBJ2-5; unclear D gene. V lost 4 bases to trimming and J lost 3 bases, with 3 bases between them. The CDR3 runs 10 residues. Germline assignment: CDR1 DFQATT and CDR2 SNEGSKA (reference sequence). CDR3 sequence reads: CSAIKETQYF. The CDR3 bases are TGCAGTGCTATCAAAGAGACCCAGTACTTC.

The chain links TRBV11-2 to TRBJ1-4, with TRBD1 matching over 7 bases. V shed 3 bases and J 6 bases; nucleotides not matched to a gene: 4. The CDR3 contains 14 residues. Germline CDR1 SGHAT, CDR2 FQNNGV. Here the CDR3 reads CASSLDRRHEKLFF. CDR3 nucleotide sequence: TGTGCCAGCAGCTTGGACAGGAGACATGAAAAACTGTTTTTT. The whole variable domain, remainder taken from reference TRBV11-2 and TRBJ1-4, is EAGVAQSPRYKIIEKRQSVAFWCNPISGHATLYWYQQILGQGPKLLIQFQNNGVVDDSQLPKDRFSAERLKGVDSTLKIQPAKLEDSAVYLCASSLDRRHEKLFFGSGTQLSVL.

V is TRBV7-2 and J is TRBJ1-3; 8 bases fit TRBD1. V trimming: 5 bases; J trimming: 0 bases; junction bases outside the gene matches: 6. This CDR3 contains 16 residues. Germline V gene lookup returns CDR1 SGHTA and CDR2 FQGNSA. CDR3 sequence reads: CASSPRQGHSGNTIYF. In DNA form, the CDR3 reads TGTGCCAGCAGCCCTAGACAGGGGCACTCTGGAAACACCATATATTTT.

The V and J genes are TRBV5-4 and TRBJ2-3; 9 bases fit TRBD1. The V and J ends lost 2 bases and 6 bases, in that order; junction bases with no gene match: 4. The CDR3 totals 14 residues. Germline CDR1 is SGHNT and CDR2 is YYREEE (reference sequence). This CDR3 reads CASSFRTGEDTQYF. CDR3 DNA sequence: TGTGCCAGCAGCTTCCGGACAGGGGAGGATACGCAGTATTTT.

The chain has TRBV6-1 and TRBJ2-3; the D gene is possibly TRBD2 (6 bases). CDR3 length: 19 amino acids. The V end was cut by 4 bases, the J end by 2 bases, with 25 bases between. In germline, CDR1 is MNHNS, CDR2 SASEGT. CDR3 nucleotide sequence: TGTGCCAGCAGTGTAGCCGAGAGAGTTTACGGGACTCTCACAGATACGCAGTATTTT. Translated, it gives CASSVAERVYGTLTDTQYF.

V gene TRBV11-2 combines with J gene TRBJ1-2; 10 bases line up with TRBD1. Trimming cost V 3 bases and J 6 bases; bases outside gene matches: 1. The germline V gene has CDR1 SGHAT and CDR2 FQNNGV. The CDR3 covers 13 residues. The CDR3 nucleotides read TGTGCCAGCAGCTTGGGGACAGGGGATGGCTACACCTTC. It yields the protein CASSLGTGDGYTF. Together with reference TRBV11-2 and TRBJ1-2, the CDR3 gives the full variable domain: EAGVAQSPRYKIIEKRQSVAFWCNPISGHATLYWYQQILGQGPKLLIQFQNNGVVDDSQLPKDRFSAERLKGVDSTLKIQPAKLEDSAVYLCASSLGTGDGYTFGSGTRLTVV.